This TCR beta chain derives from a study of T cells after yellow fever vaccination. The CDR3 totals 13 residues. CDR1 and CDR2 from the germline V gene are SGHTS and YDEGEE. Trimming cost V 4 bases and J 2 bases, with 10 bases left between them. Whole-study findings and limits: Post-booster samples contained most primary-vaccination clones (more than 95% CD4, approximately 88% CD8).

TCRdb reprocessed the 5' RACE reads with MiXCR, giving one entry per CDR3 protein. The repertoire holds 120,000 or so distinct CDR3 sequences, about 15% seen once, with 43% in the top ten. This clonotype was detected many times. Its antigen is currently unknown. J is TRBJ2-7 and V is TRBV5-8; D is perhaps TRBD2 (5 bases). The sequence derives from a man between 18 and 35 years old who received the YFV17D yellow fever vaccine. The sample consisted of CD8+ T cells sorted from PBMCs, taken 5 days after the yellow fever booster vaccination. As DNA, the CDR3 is TGTGCCAGCAGCCCCCCCGGGGCCTACGAGCAGTACTTC. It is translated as CASSPPGAYEQYF. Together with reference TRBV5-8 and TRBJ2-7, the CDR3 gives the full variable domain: EAGVTQSPTHLIKTRGQQATLRCSPISGHTSVYWYQQALGLGLQFLLWYDEGEERNRGNFPPRFSGRQFPNYSSELNVNALELEDSALYLCASSPPGAYEQYFGPGTRLTVT.